This record concerns one T cell receptor beta chain sequence. The protocol was immunoSEQ multiplex PCR, while the TCRdb copy is restricted to in-frame clones and leaves out a portion. Altogether about 180,000 clones are present, 86% being singletons, with the ten largest covering over 7.5%. This specimen belongs to a study of blood T cell repertoires in COVID-19. Background on the study: The United States, Italy and Spain supplied acute and convalescent COVID-19 samples.

Individuals aged roughly 18 to 95 years were recruited from about two dozen US areas. This CDR3 has 17 amino acids. V was pared by 1 base and J by 0 bases, with 14 bases between. Germline assignment: CDR1 SGHDT and CDR2 YYEEEE. The receptor's source is a woman aged 25 to 39 who had recovered from COVID-19. The sample consisted of PBMCs or T cells enriched from blood (not recorded which). J is TRBJ1-3 and V is TRBV5-6; D is possibly TRBD1 (6 bases). CDR3 sequence: CASSLTGNLNSGNTIYF. The CDR3 DNA reads as TGTGCCAGCAGCTTGACAGGGAATCTTAACTCTGGAAACACCATATATTTT.